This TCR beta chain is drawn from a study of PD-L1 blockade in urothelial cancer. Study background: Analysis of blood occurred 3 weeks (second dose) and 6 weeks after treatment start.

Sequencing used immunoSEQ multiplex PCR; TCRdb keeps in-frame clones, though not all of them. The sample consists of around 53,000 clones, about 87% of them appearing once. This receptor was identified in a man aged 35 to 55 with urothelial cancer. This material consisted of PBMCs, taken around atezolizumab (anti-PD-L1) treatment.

CDR3 coding DNA: TGTGCCAGCAGCCAAGTAGAGGGGGGGAACAGGGGGACTGAAGCTTTCTTT. This codes for CASSQVEGGNRGTEAFF. The gene calls are TRBV14 and TRBJ1-1, with TRBD1 identical over 8 bases. The CDR3 consists of 17 residues. The junction had 12 bases not matched to a gene; V was cut back by 1 base and J by 5 bases. Germline V gene sequence: CDR1 SGHDN, CDR2 FVKESK.